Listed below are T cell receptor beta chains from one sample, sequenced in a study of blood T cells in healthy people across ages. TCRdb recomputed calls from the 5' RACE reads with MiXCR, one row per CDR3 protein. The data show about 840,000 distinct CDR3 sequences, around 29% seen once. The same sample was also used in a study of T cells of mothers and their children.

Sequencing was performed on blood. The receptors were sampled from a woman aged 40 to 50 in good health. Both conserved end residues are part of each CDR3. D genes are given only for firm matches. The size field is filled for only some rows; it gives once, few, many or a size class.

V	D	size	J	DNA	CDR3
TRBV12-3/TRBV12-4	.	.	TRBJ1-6	TGTGCCAGCAGTTCGCAGGGTCTATCCTATAATTCACCCCTCCACTTT	CASSSQGLSYNSPLHF
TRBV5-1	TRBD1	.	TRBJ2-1	TGCGCCAGCAGCTCAACCCGGGACAGGGCTTACAATGAGCAGTTCTTC	CASSSTRDRAYNEQFF
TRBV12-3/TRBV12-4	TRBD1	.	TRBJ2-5	TGTGCCAGCAGTCGATTGCACAGGGGGGAGACCCAGTACTTC	CASSRLHRGETQYF
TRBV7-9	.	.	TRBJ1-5	TGTGCCAGCAACTTAGAGGGGGGCAATCAGCCCCAGCATTTT	CASNLEGGNQPQHF
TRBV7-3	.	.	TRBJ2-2	TGTGCCAGCACGCCCACACAGGGCCACGGGGAGCTGTTTTTT	CASTPTQGHGELFF
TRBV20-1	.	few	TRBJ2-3	TGCAGTGCTACCCACAAAGATACGCAGTATTTT	CSATHKDTQYF
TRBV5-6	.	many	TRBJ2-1	TGTGCCAGCAGCCCACGGGGGCGATCCTACAATGAGCAGTTCTTC	CASSPRGRSYNEQFF
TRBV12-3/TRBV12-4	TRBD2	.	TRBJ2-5	TGTGACAGCAGCGGGACCGCAGGCCAAGAGACCCAGTACTTC	CDSSGTAGQETQYF
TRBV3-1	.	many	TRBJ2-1	TGTGCCAGCAGCCAAGATCCACTAGAAGACAATGAGCAGTTCTTC	CASSQDPLEDNEQFF
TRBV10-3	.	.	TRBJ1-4	TGTGCCCACAGTGCGAGGGAGGATGAAAAACTGTTTTTT	CAHSAREDEKLFF
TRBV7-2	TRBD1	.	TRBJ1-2	TGTGCCAGCAGCTTGGGCGGACAGGGGCTCTATGGCTACACCTTC	CASSLGGQGLYGYTF
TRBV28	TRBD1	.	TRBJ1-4	TGTGCCAGCAATCCCGGGACAGGGTATGAAAAACTGTTTTTT	CASNPGTGYEKLFF
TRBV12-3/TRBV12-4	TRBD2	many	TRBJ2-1	TGTGCCAGCAGTCTACTCACGTGGGGGGGAAATGATGAGCAGTTCTTC	CASSLLTWGGNDEQFF
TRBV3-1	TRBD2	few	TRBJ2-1	TGTGCCAGCAGCCAGAGGCGGGGGGGGGGCAATGAGCAGTTCTTC	CASSQRRGGGNEQFF
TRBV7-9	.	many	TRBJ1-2	TGTGCCAGCAGCGTCTGGGGGACCCTCGGCTACACCTTC	CASSVWGTLGYTF
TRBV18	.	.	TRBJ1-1	TGTGCCAGCTCTGCCCGTTTTGTGAACACTGAAGCTTTCTTT	CASSARFVNTEAFF
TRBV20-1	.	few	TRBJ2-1	TGCAGTGCCACGCGGGAAGGCCCCTACAATGAGCAGTTCTTC	CSATREGPYNEQFF
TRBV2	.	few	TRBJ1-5	TGTGCCAGCACTCCAGTAAATAGCAATCAGCCCCAGCATTTT	CASTPVNSNQPQHF
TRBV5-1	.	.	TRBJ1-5	TGCGCCAGCAGCTTGGAGGGAACCAAGCCCCAGCATTTT	CASSLEGTKPQHF
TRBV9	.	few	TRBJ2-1	TGTGCCAGCAGCTCCCGTCCGGGATATGAGCAGTTCTTC	CASSSRPGYEQFF
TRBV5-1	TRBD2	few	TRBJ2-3	TGCGCCAGCAGGGCGGGTACGCGGGGGAGAAGCACAGATACGCAGTATTTT	CASRAGTRGRSTDTQYF
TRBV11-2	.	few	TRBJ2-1	TGTGCCAGCAGCCAGAGGAGGGCCGCTAGAGGTATTCCCAATGAGCAGTTCTTC	CASSQRRAARGIPNEQFF
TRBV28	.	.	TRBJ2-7	TGTGCCAGCACAGACTCCGGGGAGCAGTACTTC	CASTDSGEQYF
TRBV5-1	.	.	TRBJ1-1	TGCGCCAGCAGCTTGGGTCCAGGGAAAACTGAAGCTTTCTTT	CASSLGPGKTEAFF
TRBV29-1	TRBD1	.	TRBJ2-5	TGCAGCGTGGGCCCCAGAGGGGGCGGCCCAGCCCAGTACTTC	CSVGPRGGGPAQYF
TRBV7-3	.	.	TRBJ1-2	TGTGCCAGCAGCTCACAGGGTTACGATGGCTACACCTTC	CASSSQGYDGYTF
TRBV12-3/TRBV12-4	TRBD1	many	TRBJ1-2	TGTGCCAGCAGTTTCGCAGGGGGGGAGGGCTACACCTTC	CASSFAGGEGYTF
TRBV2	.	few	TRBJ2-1	TGTGCCAGCAGCCAACGGGGTCAGGGCAGGGATGAGCAGTTCTTC	CASSQRGQGRDEQFF
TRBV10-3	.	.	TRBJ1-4	TGTGCCACCGCCGGACAGATTAATGAAAAACTGTTTTTT	CATAGQINEKLFF
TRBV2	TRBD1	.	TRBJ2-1	TGTGCCAGCAGACTTAACAGGGGGATCAACAATGAGCAGTTCTTC	CASRLNRGINNEQFF
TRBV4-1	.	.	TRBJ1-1	TGCGCCAGCAGCCTCGGGGGGGGGCCTGACACTGAAGCTTTCTTT	CASSLGGGPDTEAFF
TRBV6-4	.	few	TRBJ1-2	TGTGCCAGCAGTGAGAACAGAGCTAACTATGGCTACACCTTC	CASSENRANYGYTF
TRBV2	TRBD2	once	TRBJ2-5	TGTGCCAGCAGTTATGGACTAGCGGGCCAAGAGACCCAGTACTTC	CASSYGLAGQETQYF
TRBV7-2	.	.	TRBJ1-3	TGTGCCAGCAGCTCCCAAAGAGGGGCTAGGAACACCATATATTTT	CASSSQRGARNTIYF
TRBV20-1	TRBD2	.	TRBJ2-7	TGCAGTGCTAGGAGACTAGCGGCGAGCTCCTACGAGCAGTACTTC	CSARRLAASSYEQYF
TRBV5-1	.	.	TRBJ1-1	TGCGCCAGCAGCTTGAACAGCAAAGGGACTGAAGCTTTCTTT	CASSLNSKGTEAFF
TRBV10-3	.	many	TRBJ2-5	TGTGCCATCGGGTCGACAGCGCAAGAGACCCAGTACTTC	CAIGSTAQETQYF